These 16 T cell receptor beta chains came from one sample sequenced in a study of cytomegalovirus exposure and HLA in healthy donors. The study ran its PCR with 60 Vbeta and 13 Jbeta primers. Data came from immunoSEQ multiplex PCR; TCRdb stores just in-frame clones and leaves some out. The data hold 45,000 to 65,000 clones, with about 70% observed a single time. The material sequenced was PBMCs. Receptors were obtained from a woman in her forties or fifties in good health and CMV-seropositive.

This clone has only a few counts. The CDR3 DNA is TGTGCCAGCAGCCGCTCCGATATGGAGGGGAACACTGAAGCTTTCTTT. This encodes CASSRSDMEGNTEAFF. The chain recombines TRBV4-2 with TRBJ1-1; no definite D call. CDR1 and CDR2 (germline): LGHNA, YNFKEQ. The CDR3 spans 16 residues. Trimming shortened V by 4 bases and J by 1 base, and 16 bases separated the two germline ends.

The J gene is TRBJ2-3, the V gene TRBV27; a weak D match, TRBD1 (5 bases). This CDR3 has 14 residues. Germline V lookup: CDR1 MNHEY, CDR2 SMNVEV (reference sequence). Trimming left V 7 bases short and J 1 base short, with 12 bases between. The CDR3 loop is CASTQMGRTDTQYF. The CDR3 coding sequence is TGTGCCAGCACCCAGATGGGGCGCACAGATACGCAGTATTTT.

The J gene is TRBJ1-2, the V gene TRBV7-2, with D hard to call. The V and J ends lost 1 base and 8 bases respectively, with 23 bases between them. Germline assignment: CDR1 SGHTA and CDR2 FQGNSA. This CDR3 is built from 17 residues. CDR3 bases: TGTGCCAGCAGCTTAGACGGAAGGCAGGCCCCCGCAGGCGGCTACACCTTC. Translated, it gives CASSLDGRQAPAGGYTF.

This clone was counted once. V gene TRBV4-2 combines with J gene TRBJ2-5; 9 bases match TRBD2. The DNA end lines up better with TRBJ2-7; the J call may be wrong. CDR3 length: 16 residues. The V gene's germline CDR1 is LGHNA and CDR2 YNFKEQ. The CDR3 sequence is CASSQELTSGSYEQYF. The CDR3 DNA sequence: TGTGCCAGCAGCCAAGAATTGACTAGCGGCTCCTACGAGCAGTACTTC.

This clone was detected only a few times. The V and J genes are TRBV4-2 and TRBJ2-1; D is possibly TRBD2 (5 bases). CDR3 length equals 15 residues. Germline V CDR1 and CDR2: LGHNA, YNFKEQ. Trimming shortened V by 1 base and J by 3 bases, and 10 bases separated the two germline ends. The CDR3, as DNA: TGTGCCAGCAGCCAAGGGGAGCTGTACTACAATGAGCAGTTCTTC. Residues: CASSQGELYYNEQFF.

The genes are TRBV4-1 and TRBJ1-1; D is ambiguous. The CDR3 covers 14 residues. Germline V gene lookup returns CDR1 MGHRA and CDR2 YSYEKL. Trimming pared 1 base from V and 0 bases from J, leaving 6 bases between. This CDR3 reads CASSQGLLNTEAFF. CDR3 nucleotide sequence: TGCGCCAGCAGCCAAGGACTCCTGAACACTGAAGCTTTCTTT.

CDR3 amino acids: CASSRTSGRYNEQFF. CDR3 coding DNA: TGTGCCAGCAGCAGGACTAGCGGGAGGTACAATGAGCAGTTCTTC. V usage is TRBV6-1 and J usage is TRBJ2-1; TRBD2 aligns across 14 bases. V lost 6 bases and J lost 4; bases outside the gene matches: 2. This CDR3 is 15 amino acids long. Germline assignment: CDR1 MNHNS and CDR2 SASEGT.

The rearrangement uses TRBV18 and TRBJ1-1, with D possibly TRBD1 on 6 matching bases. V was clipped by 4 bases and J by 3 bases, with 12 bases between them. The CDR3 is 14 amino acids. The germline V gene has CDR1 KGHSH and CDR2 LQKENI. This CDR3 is CASSRQVGDTEAFF. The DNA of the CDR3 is TGTGCCAGCTCACGACAGGTTGGAGACACTGAAGCTTTCTTT.

The CDR3 nucleotides read TGTGCCAGCAGCCCTAGTGAACAGGGAGCATTGGCTTTCTTT. This translates into CASSPSEQGALAFF. The chain employs TRBV28 and TRBJ1-1; D possibly corresponds to TRBD1 (6 bases). V lost 6 bases and J 11 bases, leaving 22 bases between the germline ends. This CDR3 has 14 residues. The germline V gene has CDR1 MDHEN and CDR2 SYDVKM.

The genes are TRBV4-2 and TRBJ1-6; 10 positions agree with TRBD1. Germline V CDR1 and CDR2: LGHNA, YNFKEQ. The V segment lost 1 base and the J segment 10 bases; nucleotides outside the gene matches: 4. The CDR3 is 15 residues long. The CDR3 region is CASSQGTGGGSPLHF. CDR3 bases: TGTGCCAGCAGCCAAGGGACAGGGGGAGGGTCACCCCTCCACTTT.

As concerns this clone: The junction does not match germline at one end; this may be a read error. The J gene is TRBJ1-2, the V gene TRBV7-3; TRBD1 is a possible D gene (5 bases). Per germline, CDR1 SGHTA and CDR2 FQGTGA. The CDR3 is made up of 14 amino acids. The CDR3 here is CAGRQGALNYGYTF. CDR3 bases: TGTGCCGGCAGGCAGGGCGCACTGAACTATGGCTACACCTTC.

CDR3 coding DNA: TGTGCCAGCAGGCCGGGACAGGGACTCGAGCAGTACTTC. It yields the protein CASRPGQGLEQYF. The J gene is TRBJ2-5, the V gene TRBV5-4, with 9 bases fitting TRBD1. The assigned J gene may be wrong: the sequence end matches TRBJ2-7 better. The V gene's germline CDR1 is SGHNT and CDR2 YYREEE (reference sequence). The CDR3 totals 13 residues.

Written as DNA, the CDR3 is TGTGCCTGGAGAACCAGCGGGAGTGGCTACGAGCAGTACTTC. This codes for CAWRTSGSGYEQYF. This chain links TRBV30 with TRBJ2-7; 8 bases are shared with TRBD2. The CDR3 covers 14 residues. Germline CDR1 GTSNPN, CDR2 SVGIG (reference sequence). The V gene end was trimmed by 3 bases and the J gene end by 3 bases; junction bases not matched to a gene: 7.

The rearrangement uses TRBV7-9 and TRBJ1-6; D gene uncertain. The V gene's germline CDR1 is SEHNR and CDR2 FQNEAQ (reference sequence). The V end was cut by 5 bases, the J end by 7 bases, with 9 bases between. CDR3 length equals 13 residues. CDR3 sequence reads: CASSSTVNSPLHF. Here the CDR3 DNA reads TGTGCCAGCAGCAGTACGGTCAATTCACCCCTCCACTTT.

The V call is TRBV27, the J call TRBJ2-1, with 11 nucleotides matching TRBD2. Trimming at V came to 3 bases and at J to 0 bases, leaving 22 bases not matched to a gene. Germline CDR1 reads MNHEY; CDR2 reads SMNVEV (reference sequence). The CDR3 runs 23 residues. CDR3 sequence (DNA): TGTGCCAGCAGTTTGAAGTCGGTGCCGAGAGCTAGCGGGGGGCCCCTCTCCTACAATGAGCAGTTCTTC. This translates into CASSLKSVPRASGGPLSYNEQFF.

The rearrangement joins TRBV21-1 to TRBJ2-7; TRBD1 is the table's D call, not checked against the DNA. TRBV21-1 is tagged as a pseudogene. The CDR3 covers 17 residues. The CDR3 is CASSSPEAQGKPGEQYF. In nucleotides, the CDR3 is TGTGCCAGCAGCAGCCCCGAGGCGCAGGGGAAACCGGGCGAGCAGTACTTC.